This TCR beta chain was identified during a study of T cell responses to AZD1222 COVID-19 vaccine. Broader study findings: Mostly white British, mostly female donors; authors suggested clonal diversity may be underestimated.

This table comes from immunoSEQ multiplex PCR, and its TCRdb copy is limited to in-frame clones, with some not included. The sample comprises 110,000 to 150,000 clones, about 87% of which are singletons, and just over 5.5% rests with the top ten. With 3 bases removed from V and 2 bases from J, the gap between germline ends came to 12 bases. This CDR3 has 15 residues. Germline CDR1 and CDR2: SGHTA and FQGNSA. On this clone itself: Antigen unknown.

This chain connects TRBV7-2 to TRBJ2-3, with D uncertain. The TCR was taken from an adult in good health. The specimen was peripheral blood, collected on day 0 of AZD1222 vaccination. The CDR3 sequence: CASSFQPLNTDTQYF. The CDR3 region has the DNA TGTGCCAGCAGCTTTCAGCCGTTAAACACAGATACGCAGTATTTT. Complete variable domain (other parts from reference TRBV7-2 and TRBJ2-3): GAGVSQSPSNKVTEKGKDVELRCDPISGHTALYWYRQSLGQGLEFLIYFQGNSAPDKSGLPSDRFSAERTGGSVSTLTIQRTQQEDSAVYLCASSFQPLNTDTQYFGPGTRLTVL.